This T cell receptor beta chain came from a study of cutaneous CD30+ T cell lymphoproliferative disorder and hepatitis E (dated by TCRdb to the late 2010s). Libraries were built with the immunoSEQ multiplex PCR assay. The source is immuneACCESS, and TCRdb retained only in-frame sequences with V and J called. Part of the clones is not carried over; for the studies checked, unresolved V genes explain less than half of this, and the remainder is unexplained. In this sample the table shows fewer than 9,500 clones, roughly 74% of which occur a single time. The biggest ten clones account for 0.9% to 1.2% of the sample. As to this clone: Its binding antigen is unknown. The record has no base qualities; no much larger clone is one base away.

The germline ends are 16 bases apart after V is trimmed by 4 bases and J by 12 bases. The cysteine opens and the phenylalanine closes a CDR3 of 13 amino acids. Kept here is only the CDR3 DNA, which spans 39 bases and is read in frame from base 1. The germline V gene (reference sequence) supplies CDR1 MNHEY and CDR2 SMNVEV. Specimen: blood. The rearrangement joined TRBV27 to TRBJ2-1; tentative D gene TRBD2, with 5 bases matching. The clonotype originates from a human donor with a cutaneous T cell lymphoproliferative disorder associated with hepatitis E virus. The CDR3 has the sequence CASSSTTGSGQFF. The nucleotides read TGTGCCAGCAGTTCAACCACGGGGTCCGGGCAGTTCTTC.